One T cell receptor (beta chain) is described in this entry. This receptor's antigen is unknown. It has no much larger one-base neighbor in the sample; base qualities were not kept. The sample is drawn from a study of cytomegalovirus exposure and HLA in healthy donors (TCRdb year 2017). Regarding the study in general: According to a later analysis, the 120 or so validation repertoires were produced on the same platform as the roughly 700 repertoires of the first cohort. The study was designed to test whether signatures of past pathogen exposure could be identified by cataloging public T cell receptors. A separate validation cohort of about 110 different subjects was used in addition to the roughly 640-subject first cohort. The study combined high-throughput TCR immunosequencing, statistical association of individual TCRs with disease status, and machine learning to predict cytomegalovirus infection status. The research as a whole found: The authors suggested that the approach could potentially be extended to other disease states and immunological phenotypes. Across donors, most TCR sequences were observed very rarely, whereas some public TCRs were present in many individuals. All 120 or so repertoires were used to score co-occurrence in the validation cohort in a later analysis, because that analysis had no HLA typing for the cohort. A few of the identified cytomegalovirus-associated TCR beta chains were confirmed in vitro to be specific for cytomegalovirus antigens. In a later analysis, TCRs clustered in the first cohort were found to also tend to co-occur in the roughly 120 validation repertoires, with approximately 94% of cluster scores above 0. The study gave a list of about 160 TCR beta chains associated with cytomegalovirus. In both the original and validation cohorts, the classifier was reported to diagnose cytomegalovirus status with high specificity and sensitivity.

CDR1 and CDR2, per the germline V gene, are KGHSH and LQKENI. From the cysteine through the phenylalanine, the CDR3 covers 17 amino acids. Here the CDR3 DNA is all that survives: 51 bases in frame from base 1. V ends up 0 bases short and J 9 bases short, with an unmatched junction base count of 10. Separate from the roughly 650-subject first cohort, the validation cohort of around 130 subjects was the group to which the donors belonged. Preparation of the library involved the immunoSEQ multiplex PCR assay. On the study's bioinformatics: To diagnose cytomegalovirus status from the catalog of TCR beta chain sequences, a statistical classification framework was built. The table comes from immuneACCESS by way of TCRdb, which keeps in-frame sequences with V and J called. Part of the clones is missing from these tables; in studies checked, under half for an unresolved V gene and the rest for unknown reasons. That table supplies the V and J calls and clone size; D and trimming were determined from the DNA. The sample records roughly 52,000 clones, 80% to 95% of which are singletons. The ten largest clones take up roughly 3% of the sample.

Input material: PBMCs. The receptor chain draws on TRBV18 and TRBJ2-1, with TRBD2 matching 11 junction bases. The sequence derives from a man younger than 35 in good health and CMV-seronegative. The CDR3 loop reads CASSPPGRLAGGGEQFF. The DNA sequence is given as TGTGCCAGCTCACCACCTGGGAGGCTAGCGGGAGGAGGTGAGCAGTTCTTC.